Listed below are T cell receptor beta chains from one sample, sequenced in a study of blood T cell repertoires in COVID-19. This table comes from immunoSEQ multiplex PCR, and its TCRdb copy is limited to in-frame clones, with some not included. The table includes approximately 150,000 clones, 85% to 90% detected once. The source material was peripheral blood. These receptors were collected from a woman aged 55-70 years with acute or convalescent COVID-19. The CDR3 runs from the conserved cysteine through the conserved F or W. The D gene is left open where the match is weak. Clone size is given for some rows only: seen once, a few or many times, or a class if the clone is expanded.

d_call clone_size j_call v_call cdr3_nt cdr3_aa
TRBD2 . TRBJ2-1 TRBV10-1 TGCGCCAGCAGTGATCCGCGGGGGGCTCTCCGCAATGAGCAGTTCTTC CASSDPRGALRNEQFF
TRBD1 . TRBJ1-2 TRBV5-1 TGCGCCAGCAGCTTTCCTCGACAGGGGCATAACTATGGCTACACCTTC CASSFPRQGHNYGYTF
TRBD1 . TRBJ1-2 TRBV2 TGTGCCAGCAGTCTCCGGACAGGGCTTAACTATGGCTACACCTTC CASSLRTGLNYGYTF
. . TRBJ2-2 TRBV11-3 TGTGCCAGCAGCTCGGACAGCGAGAGACGAACCGGGGAGCTGTTTTTT CASSSDSERRTGELFF
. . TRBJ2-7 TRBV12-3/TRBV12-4 TGTGCCAGCAGTTTTGGCAGACTCTACGAGCAGTACTTC CASSFGRLYEQYF
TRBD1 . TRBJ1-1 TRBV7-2 TGTGCCAGCAGCCGGGACAGAATGAACACTGAAGCTTTCTTT CASSRDRMNTEAFF
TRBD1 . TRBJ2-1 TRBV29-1 TGCAGCGCACCGCCCCGACAGGGCGCCTACAATGAGCAGTTCTTC CSAPPRQGAYNEQFF
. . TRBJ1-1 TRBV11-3 TGTGCCAGCAGCCCCGACTTTGACACTGAAGCTTTCTTT CASSPDFDTEAFF
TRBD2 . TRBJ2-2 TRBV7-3 TGTGCCAGCAGCCCTCGGACTAGCGGGAGAGTTGAGCTGTTTTTT CASSPRTSGRVELFF
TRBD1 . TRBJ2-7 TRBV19 TGTGCCAGTAGTCGGCGGGACAGGGCCTACGAGCAGTACTTC CASSRRDRAYEQYF
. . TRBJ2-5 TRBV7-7 TGTGCTAGCAGCTTAGTTCCGAGTAGATCGCAAGAGACCCAGTACTTC CASSLVPSRSQETQYF
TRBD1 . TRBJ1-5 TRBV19 TGTGCCAGTAGTATATTGGACAGGGGGAGCAATCAGCCCCAGCATTTT CASSILDRGSNQPQHF
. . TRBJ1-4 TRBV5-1 TGCGCCAGCAGCTTGTTCCCAGGGGAAGATGAAAAACTGTTTTTT CASSLFPGEDEKLFF
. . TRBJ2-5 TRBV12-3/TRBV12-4 TGTGCCAGCAGCCCCAAAGAGACCCAGTACTTC CASSPKETQYF
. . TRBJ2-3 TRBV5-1 TGCGCCAGCAGCTCGGCGGCCCCGAGAGATACGCAGTATTTT CASSSAAPRDTQYF
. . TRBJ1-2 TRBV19 TGTGCCAGTACCTCAGTGGGGGGGGTGAACTATGGCTACACCTTC CASTSVGGVNYGYTF
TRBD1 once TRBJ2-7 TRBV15 TGTGCCACCAGCAGAGGAGGACAGGGTCCAGTCGGCGAGCAGTACTTC CATSRGGQGPVGEQYF
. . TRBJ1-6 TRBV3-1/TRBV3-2 TGTGCCAGCAGCCTTCCCCTGGGACAAGGCAGTCCACCCCTCCACTTT CASSLPLGQGSPPLHF
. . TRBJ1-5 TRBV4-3 TGCGCCAGCAGCCCGGATACAGGGCACACCGAATATAGCAATCAGCCCCAGCATTTT CASSPDTGHTEYSNQPQHF
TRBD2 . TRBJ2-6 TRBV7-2 TGTGCCAGCAGCCTAGCGGGGCGGGCCAACGTCCTGACTTTC CASSLAGRANVLTF
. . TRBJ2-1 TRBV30 TGTGCCTGGAATGGGCAAGCCGGGGTGGATGAGCAGTTCTTC CAWNGQAGVDEQFF
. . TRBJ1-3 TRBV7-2 TGTGCCAGCAGCCCGATCTCCCGCGGTAGAGGAAACACCATATATTTT CASSPISRGRGNTIYF
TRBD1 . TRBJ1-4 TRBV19 TGTGCCAGTATGCCCCTCCCGACAGGGCGGCGAACAACTAATGAAAAACTGTTTTTT CASMPLPTGRRTTNEKLFF
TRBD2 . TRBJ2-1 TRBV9 TGTGCCAGCAGCGTAACTAGCGGGAATGAGCAGTTCTTC CASSVTSGNEQFF
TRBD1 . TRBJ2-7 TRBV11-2 TGTGCCAGCAGCCTTGACAGGGCCCCAGTGGAGCAGTACTTC CASSLDRAPVEQYF
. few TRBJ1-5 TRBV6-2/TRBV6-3 TGTGCCAGCAGTCCCTCAGACAGAGCCTTCAATCAGCCCCAGCATTTT CASSPSDRAFNQPQHF
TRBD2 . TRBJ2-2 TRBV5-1 TGCGCCAGCAGCTCGCGGACTGGGCGGGGGACCGGGGAGCTGTTTTTT CASSSRTGRGTGELFF
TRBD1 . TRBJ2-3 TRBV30 TGTGCCTGGAGTGCGGGGGACAGGGCGAGAACAGATACGCAGTATTTT CAWSAGDRARTDTQYF
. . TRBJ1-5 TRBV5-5 TGTGCCAGCAGCTTGGTGCCCTTCACGGGCAATCAGCCCCAGCATTTT CASSLVPFTGNQPQHF
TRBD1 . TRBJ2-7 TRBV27 TGTGCCAGCAGGAAGGGACAGGGGCCCAGTGCGGTCTACGAGCAGTACTTC CASRKGQGPSAVYEQYF
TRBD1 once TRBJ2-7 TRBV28 TGTGCCAGCAGAACAGGGGTTGGCGAGCAGTACTTC CASRTGVGEQYF
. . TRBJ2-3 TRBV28 TGTGCCAGCAGCTCCAGTGGGTGGTCGAGGCGGGTAGGTGGGAAATTGGCAGATACGCAGTATTTT CASSSSGWSRRVGGKLADTQYF
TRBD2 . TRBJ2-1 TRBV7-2 TGTGCCAGCAGCCAACTACCTAGCGGGCTTCTCGGTGAGCAGTTCTTC CASSQLPSGLLGEQFF
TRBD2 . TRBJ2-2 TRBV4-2 TGTGCCAGCAGCCGGGCTAGAGCGGGGGGGCCCGCCACCGGGGAGCTGTTTTTT CASSRARAGGPATGELFF
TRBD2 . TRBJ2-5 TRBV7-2 TGTGCCAGCAGCTCTAGCGGGATGCTACAAGAGACCCAGTACTTC CASSSSGMLQETQYF
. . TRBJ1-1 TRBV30 TGTGCCTGGAGTCCCCTTAATGGGAGGACTGAAGCTTTCTTT CAWSPLNGRTEAFF
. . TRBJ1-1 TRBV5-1 TGCGCCAGCAGCTTTGGTAGGTCCCCTGGAGGCACTGAAGCTTTCTTT CASSFGRSPGGTEAFF
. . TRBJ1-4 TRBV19 TGTGCCAGTAGTCCAGAGGGCGGGGGCTATGAAAAACTGTTTTTT CASSPEGGGYEKLFF
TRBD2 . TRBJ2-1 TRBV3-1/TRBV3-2 TGTGCCAGCAGCCAAGATGGAGGACTAGCGGGGTGCCAATACAATGAGCAGTTCTTC CASSQDGGLAGCQYNEQFF
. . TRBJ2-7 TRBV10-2 TGCGCCAGCAGTGAGCGTGAGACAACCTACGAGCAGTACTTC CASSERETTYEQYF
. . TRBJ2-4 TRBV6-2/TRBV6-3 TGTGCCAGCAGTTACGACATAGCCAAAAACATTCAGTACTTC CASSYDIAKNIQYF
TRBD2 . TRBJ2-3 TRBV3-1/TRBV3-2 TGTGCCAGCAGCCAGCCGACCCTAGCGGGGGTGTTAGATACGCAGTATTTT CASSQPTLAGVLDTQYF
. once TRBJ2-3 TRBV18 TGTGCCAGCTCACCCAGGGTCTGGGGGGTAAGCACAGATACGCAGTATTTT CASSPRVWGVSTDTQYF
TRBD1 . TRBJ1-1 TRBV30 TGTGCCTGGAATTGGGGACAGGGTACTGAAGCTTTCTTT CAWNWGQGTEAFF
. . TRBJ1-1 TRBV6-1 TGTGCCAGCAGTGAAGCCGGAGCCTGGAACACTGAAGCTTTCTTT CASSEAGAWNTEAFF
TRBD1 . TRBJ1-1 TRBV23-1 TGCGCCAGCAGTCTGCCGGGACAGGGGGTGGGGATGAACACTGAAGCTTTCTTT CASSLPGQGVGMNTEAFF
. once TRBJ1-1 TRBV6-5 TGTGCCAGCAGTTACTCATCCGGTATTAACACTGAAGCTTTCTTT CASSYSSGINTEAFF
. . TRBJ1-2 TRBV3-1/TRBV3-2 TGTGCCAGCAGCCAAGATGGGCGGGGAGCTAACTATGGCTACACCTTC CASSQDGRGANYGYTF
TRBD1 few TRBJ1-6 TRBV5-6 TGTGCCAGCAGCTTCGCCGGAATTCAGGGGGGTTTTAGTTCACCCCTCCACTTT CASSFAGIQGGFSSPLHF
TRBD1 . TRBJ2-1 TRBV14 TGTGCCAGCAGCCGCCGTAGGACAGGGCTCAATGAGCAGTTCTTC CASSRRRTGLNEQFF
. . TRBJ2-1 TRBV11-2 TGTGCCAGCAGTCGTAGCGGATTCCCCTACAATGAGCAGTTCTTC CASSRSGFPYNEQFF
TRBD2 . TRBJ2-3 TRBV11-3 TGTGCCAGCGGCTTGGGGGGGAACACAGATACGCAGTATTTT CASGLGGNTDTQYF
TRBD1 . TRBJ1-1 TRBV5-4 TGTGCCAGCAGCTTGGGGCACAGGGGAGTAGGCACTGAAGCTTTCTTT CASSLGHRGVGTEAFF
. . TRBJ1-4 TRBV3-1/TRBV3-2 TGTGCCAGCAGCCAAGCTGTCACGGGGATGCTGTCGGGGGAAAAACTGTTTTTT CASSQAVTGMLSGEKLFF
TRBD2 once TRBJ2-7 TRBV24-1 TGTGCCACCAGTGACTCTAGCGGGGGGAGCTCCTACGAGCAGTACTTC CATSDSSGGSSYEQYF
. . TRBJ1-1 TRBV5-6 TGTGCCAGCAGCTTGTTCACAGACACTGAAGCTTTCTTT CASSLFTDTEAFF
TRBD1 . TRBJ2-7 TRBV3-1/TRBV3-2 TGTGCCAGCAGCCAACTAACGGGACAGGGTGACCACGAGCAGTACTTC CASSQLTGQGDHEQYF